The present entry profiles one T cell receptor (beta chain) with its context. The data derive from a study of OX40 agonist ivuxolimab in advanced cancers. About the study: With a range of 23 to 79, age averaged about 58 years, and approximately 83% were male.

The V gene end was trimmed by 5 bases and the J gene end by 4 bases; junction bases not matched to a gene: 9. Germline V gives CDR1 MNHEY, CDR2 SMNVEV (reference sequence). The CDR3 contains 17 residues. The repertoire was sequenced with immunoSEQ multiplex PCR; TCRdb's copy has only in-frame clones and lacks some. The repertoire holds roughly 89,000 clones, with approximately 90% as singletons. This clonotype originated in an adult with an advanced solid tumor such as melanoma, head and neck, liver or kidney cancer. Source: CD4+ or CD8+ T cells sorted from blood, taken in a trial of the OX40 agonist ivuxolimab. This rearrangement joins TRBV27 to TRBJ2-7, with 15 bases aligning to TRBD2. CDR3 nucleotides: TGTGCCAGCAGTGGCGGACTAGCGGGAGGGCCTGGATACGAGCAGTACTTC. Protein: CASSGGLAGGPGYEQYF.